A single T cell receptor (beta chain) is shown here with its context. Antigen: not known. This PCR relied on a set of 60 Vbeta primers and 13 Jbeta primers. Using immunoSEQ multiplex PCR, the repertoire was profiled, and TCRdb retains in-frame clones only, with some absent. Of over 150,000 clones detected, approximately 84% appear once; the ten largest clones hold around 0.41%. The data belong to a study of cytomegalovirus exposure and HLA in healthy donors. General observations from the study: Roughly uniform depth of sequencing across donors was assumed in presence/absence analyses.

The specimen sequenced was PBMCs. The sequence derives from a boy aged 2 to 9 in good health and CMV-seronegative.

The CDR3: CASSPGGGPYEQYF. Written as DNA, the CDR3 is TGTGCCAGCAGCCCGGGGGGAGGCCCCTACGAGCAGTACTTC. The V and J genes are TRBV5-5 and TRBJ2-7; 7 bases are a match to TRBD2. Per germline, CDR1 SGHKS and CDR2 YYEKEE (reference sequence). With 4 bases clipped from V and 2 bases from J, the junction kept 6 bases outside the gene matches. This CDR3 has 14 amino acids.